The clone carrying this T cell receptor (beta chain) showed up many times. What it binds is not known. These data are taken from a study of prognosis after radiotherapy for stage I lung cancer. Overall study findings and caveats: Nobody established whether the expanded TCR clones were specific to the tumor.

The CDR3 has 13 residues. V lost 3 bases and J lost 6, with 11 bases in between. The germline V gene has CDR1 DFQATT and CDR2 SNEGSKA (reference sequence). Using two-round multiplex PCR, the authors amplified TCR beta CDR3 from genomic DNA. The first round of PCR was done with primers that matched each TRBV and TRBJ gene. TCRdb reprocessed the multiplex PCR reads via MiXCR and lists one record per CDR3 protein. This table has fewer than 20,000 distinct CDR3 sequences, more than 15% appearing once. The sample consisted of PBMCs, taken before or after stereotactic body radiation therapy (not recorded which). The chain has TRBV20-1 and TRBJ2-2; D remains unclear. The sequence was obtained from a donor aged 50 or older with non-small cell lung cancer. CDR3 DNA: TGCAGTGCTAGGACCCCATCGGCCGGGGAGCTGTTTTTT. Encoded protein: CSARTPSAGELFF.